The table lists the clone carrying this TCR beta chain with many counts. Its specificity is unknown. This sample stems from a study of T cells in Graves' hyperthyroidism and ophthalmopathy. Study-wide points: Ophthalmopathy, which appeared later, was predicted by the model a median approximately 6 months before onset. Ophthalmopathy could be told apart from stable hyperthyroidism with a 13 V-J model.

Uncontrolled infection, other autoimmune disease, pregnancy or lactation barred patients from enrollment. In making diagnoses, clinical symptoms, serum thyroxine and TRAb, thyroid ultrasound and orbital computed tomography were all used. The TCR beta CDR3 regions underwent amplification using RNA transcripts as the source. The primer set for the first-round RT-PCR of the TCR CDR3 was HTBI. MiXCR, applied by TCRdb to the multiplex PCR reads, yields one record per CDR3 protein. The sample carries about 660,000 distinct CDR3 sequences, 45% recorded once. The junction had 0 bases not matched to a gene; V was cut back by 1 base and J by 2 bases. The CDR3 extends over 15 amino acids. Germline CDR1 SEHNR, CDR2 FQNEAQ (reference sequence).

Sequenced material: peripheral blood or thyroid tissue (not recorded which). This TCR derives from an adult man with Graves' disease, either hyperthyroidism or ophthalmopathy (not recorded which). The chain combines TRBV7-9 with TRBJ2-5, with 11 nucleotides matching TRBD2. The CDR3 DNA is TGTGCCAGCAGCTTAGGACTAGCGGGGCAAGAGACCCAGTACTTC. Protein product: CASSLGLAGQETQYF.